This is a list of T cell receptor beta chains from one sample in a study of T cell repertoires and HLA-DP antigens. Their antigen targets remain unknown. TCRdb's copy holds only in-frame clones and misses some; the assay was immunoSEQ multiplex PCR. This sample has around 110,000 clones, with 80% to 95% found just once. Sequencing input: CD4+ T cells from PBMCs. Every receptor here comes from a woman aged 18 to 35 in good health and CMV-seronegative. The CDR3 runs from the conserved cysteine through the conserved F or W. D genes are given only for firm matches. Clone size is not always given. Where it is, it says once, few, many or a class for expanded clones.

TRBV11-2,16,TRBJ2-1,TRBD2,.,TGTGCCAGCAACCCCGGGGGGCTAGCGGGAACCAATGAGCAGTTCTTC,CASNPGGLAGTNEQFF
TRBV19,14,TRBJ2-5,.,.,TGTGCCAGTAGTCCCCGCGGGTCCGAGGGGGCCCAGTACTTC,CASSPRGSEGAQYF
TRBV7-2,13,TRBJ2-6,.,.,TGTGCCAGCAGCTTAGCAGGGGCCAACGTCCTGACTTTC,CASSLAGANVLTF
TRBV7-9,14,TRBJ1-2,.,few,TGTGCCAGCAGCTTGGGACTGACCGGTTATGGCTACACCTTC,CASSLGLTGYGYTF
TRBV5-1,16,TRBJ2-7,TRBD1,.,TGCGCCAGCAGTATGGACGCCGGGACAGGGGGGTACGAGCAGTACTTC,CASSMDAGTGGYEQYF
TRBV4-2,19,TRBJ2-4,TRBD1,.,TGTGCCAGCAGCCGCTTGGGACAGGGCGGTTCACTAGCCAAAAACATTCAGTACTTC,CASSRLGQGGSLAKNIQYF
TRBV14,16,TRBJ2-6,TRBD1,once,TGTGCCAGCAGCCTAATGACAGGGGCTGGGGCCAACGTCCTGACTTTC,CASSLMTGAGANVLTF
TRBV5-1,16,TRBJ2-3,TRBD2,.,TGCGCCAGCAGCTTGGTACTAGCGGGAGCAACAGATACGCAGTATTTT,CASSLVLAGATDTQYF
TRBV7-2,15,TRBJ2-1,TRBD2,.,TGTGCCAGCAGCTTAGGACTAGCGGGCCTTAATGAGCAGTTCTTC,CASSLGLAGLNEQFF
TRBV7-2,14,TRBJ1-2,.,once,TGTGCCAGCAGCTTAGCGGGGAGCAGGGATGGCTACACCTTC,CASSLAGSRDGYTF
TRBV7-9,15,TRBJ2-5,.,.,TGTGCCAGCACTTCAGGGGGGACAGCCCAAGAGACCCAGTACTTC,CASTSGGTAQETQYF
TRBV7-8,13,TRBJ2-7,TRBD1,.,TGTGCCAGCAGCTCGGGACAGAACTACGAGCAGTACTTC,CASSSGQNYEQYF